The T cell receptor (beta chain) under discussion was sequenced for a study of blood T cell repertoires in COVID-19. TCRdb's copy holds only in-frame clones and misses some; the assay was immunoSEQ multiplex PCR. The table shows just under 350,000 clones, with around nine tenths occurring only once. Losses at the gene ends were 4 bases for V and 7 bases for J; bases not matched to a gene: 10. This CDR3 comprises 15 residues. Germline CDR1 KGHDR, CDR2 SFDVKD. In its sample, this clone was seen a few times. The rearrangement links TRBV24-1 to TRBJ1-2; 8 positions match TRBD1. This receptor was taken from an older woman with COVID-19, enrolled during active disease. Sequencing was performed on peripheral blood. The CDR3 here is CATSDSRQGLSGYTF. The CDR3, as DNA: TGTGCCACCAGTGACAGCCGACAGGGGCTGAGTGGCTACACCTTC.